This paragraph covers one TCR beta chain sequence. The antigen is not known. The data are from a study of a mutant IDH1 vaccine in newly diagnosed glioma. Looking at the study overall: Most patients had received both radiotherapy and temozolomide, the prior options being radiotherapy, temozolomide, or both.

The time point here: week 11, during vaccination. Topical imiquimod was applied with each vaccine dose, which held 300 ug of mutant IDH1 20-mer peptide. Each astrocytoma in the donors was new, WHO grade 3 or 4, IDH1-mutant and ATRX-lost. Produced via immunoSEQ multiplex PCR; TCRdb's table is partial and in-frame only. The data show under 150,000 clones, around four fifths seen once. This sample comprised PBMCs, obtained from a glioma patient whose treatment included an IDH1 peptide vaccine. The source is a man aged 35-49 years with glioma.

CDR3 DNA sequence: TGTGCCAGCAGCCCGATGGGGACAAGCTCCTACGAGCAGTACTTC. It yields the protein CASSPMGTSSYEQYF. The rearrangement joins TRBV7-9 to TRBJ2-7; D might be TRBD1 (6 bases). This CDR3 has 15 residues. Trimming took 5 bases from V and 0 from J, leaving 14 bases between them. The V gene's germline CDR1 is SEHNR and CDR2 FQNEAQ (reference sequence).